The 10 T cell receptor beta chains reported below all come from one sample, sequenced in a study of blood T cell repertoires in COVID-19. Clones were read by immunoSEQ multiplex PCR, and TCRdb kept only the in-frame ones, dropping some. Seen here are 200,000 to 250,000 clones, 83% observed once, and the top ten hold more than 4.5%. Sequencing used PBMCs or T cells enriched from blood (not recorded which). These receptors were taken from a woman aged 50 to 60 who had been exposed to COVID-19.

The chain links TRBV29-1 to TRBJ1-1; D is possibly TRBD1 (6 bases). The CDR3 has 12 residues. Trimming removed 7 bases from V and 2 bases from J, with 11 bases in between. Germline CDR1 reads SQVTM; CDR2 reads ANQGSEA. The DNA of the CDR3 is TGCAGCGCCTACAGGGCCAACACTGAAGCTTTCTTT. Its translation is CSAYRANTEAFF.

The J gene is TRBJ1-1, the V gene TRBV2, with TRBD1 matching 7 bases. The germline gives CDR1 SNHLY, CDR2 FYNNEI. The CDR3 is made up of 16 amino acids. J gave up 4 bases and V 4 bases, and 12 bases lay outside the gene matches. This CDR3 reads CASSGQGWGFGTEAFF. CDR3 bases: TGTGCCAGCAGTGGACAGGGCTGGGGTTTCGGCACTGAAGCTTTCTTT. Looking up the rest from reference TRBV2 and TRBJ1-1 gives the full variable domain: EPEVTQTPSHQVTQMGQEVILRCVPISNHLYFYWYRQILGQKVEFLVSFYNNEISEKSEIFDDQFSVERPDGSNFTLKIRSTKLEDSAMYFCASSGQGWGFGTEAFFGQGTRLTVV.

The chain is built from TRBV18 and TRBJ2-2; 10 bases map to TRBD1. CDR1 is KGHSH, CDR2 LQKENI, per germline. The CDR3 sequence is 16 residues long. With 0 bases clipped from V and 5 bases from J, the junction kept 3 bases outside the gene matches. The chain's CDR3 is CASSPPRTGGTGELFF. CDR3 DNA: TGTGCCAGCTCACCACCAAGGACAGGGGGGACCGGGGAGCTGTTTTTT.

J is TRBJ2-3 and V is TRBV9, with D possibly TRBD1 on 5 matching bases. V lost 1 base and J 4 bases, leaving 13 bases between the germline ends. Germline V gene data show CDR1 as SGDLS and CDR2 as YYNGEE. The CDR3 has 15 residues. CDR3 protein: CASSVSGLRPDTQYF. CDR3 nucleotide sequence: TGTGCCAGCAGCGTATCAGGGTTACGGCCAGATACGCAGTATTTT.

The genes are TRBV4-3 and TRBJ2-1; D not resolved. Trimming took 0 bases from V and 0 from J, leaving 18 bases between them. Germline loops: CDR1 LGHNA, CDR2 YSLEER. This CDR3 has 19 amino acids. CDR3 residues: CASSQDSGYQASSYNEQFF. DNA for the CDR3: TGCGCCAGCAGCCAAGATTCCGGTTATCAGGCGAGCTCCTACAATGAGCAGTTCTTC.

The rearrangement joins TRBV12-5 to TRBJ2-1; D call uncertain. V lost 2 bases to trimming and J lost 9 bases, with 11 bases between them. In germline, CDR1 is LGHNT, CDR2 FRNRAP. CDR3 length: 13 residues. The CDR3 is CASGLKAPGEQFF. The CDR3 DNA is TGTGCTAGTGGTTTGAAGGCACCGGGTGAGCAGTTCTTC.

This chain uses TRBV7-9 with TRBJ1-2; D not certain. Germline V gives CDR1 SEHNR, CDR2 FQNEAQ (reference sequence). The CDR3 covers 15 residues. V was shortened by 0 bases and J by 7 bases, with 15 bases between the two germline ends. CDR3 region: CASSLAFDSVGGYTF. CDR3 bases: TGTGCCAGCAGCTTAGCGTTTGACTCAGTTGGTGGCTACACCTTC.

The CDR3 sequence: CASSLDGAHTDTQYF. The CDR3 bases are TGTGCCAGCAGCTTAGATGGGGCCCACACAGATACGCAGTATTTT. The chain employs TRBV7-9 and TRBJ2-3, with a weak D call TRBD1 (5 bases). The length of the CDR3 is 15 residues. CDR1 is SEHNR and CDR2 is FQNEAQ in the germline V gene (reference sequence). Trimming took 1 base from V and 2 from J, leaving 10 bases between them.

The CDR3, as DNA: TGTGCCAGCAGCCCAGGGACAACTTCGAACACCGGGGAGCTGTTTTTT. Translation: CASSPGTTSNTGELFF. V is TRBV7-2 and J is TRBJ2-2; D is possibly TRBD1 (6 bases). V shed 5 bases and J shed 0 bases, with 13 bases lying between them. From germline, CDR1 is SGHTA and CDR2 FQGNSA. The CDR3 has 16 amino acids. Variable domain in full (rest from reference TRBV7-2 and TRBJ2-2): GAGVSQSPSNKVTEKGKDVELRCDPISGHTALYWYRQSLGQGLEFLIYFQGNSAPDKSGLPSDRFSAERTGGSVSTLTIQRTQQEDSAVYLCASSPGTTSNTGELFFGEGSRLTVL.

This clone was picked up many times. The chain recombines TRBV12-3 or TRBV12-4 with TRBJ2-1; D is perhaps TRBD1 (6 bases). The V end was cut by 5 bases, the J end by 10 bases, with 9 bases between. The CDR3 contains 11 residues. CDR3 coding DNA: TGTGCCAGCAGTCCCGGGACAGAGCAGTTCTTC. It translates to CASSPGTEQFF.